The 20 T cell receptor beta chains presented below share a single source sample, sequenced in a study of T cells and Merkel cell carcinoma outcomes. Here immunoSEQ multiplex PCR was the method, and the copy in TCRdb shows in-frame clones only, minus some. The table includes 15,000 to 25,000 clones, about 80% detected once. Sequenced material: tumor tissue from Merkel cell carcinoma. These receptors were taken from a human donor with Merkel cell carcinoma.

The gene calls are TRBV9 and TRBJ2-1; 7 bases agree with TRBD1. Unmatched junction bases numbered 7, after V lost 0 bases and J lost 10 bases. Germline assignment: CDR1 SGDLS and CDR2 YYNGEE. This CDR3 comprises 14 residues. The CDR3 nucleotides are TGTGCCAGCAGCGTAGGACAGGGATCTCCGGAGCAGTTCTTC. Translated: CASSVGQGSPEQFF.

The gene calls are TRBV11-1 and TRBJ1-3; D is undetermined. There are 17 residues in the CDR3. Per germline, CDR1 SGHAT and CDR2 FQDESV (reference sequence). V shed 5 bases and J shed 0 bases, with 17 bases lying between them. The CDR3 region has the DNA TGTGCCAGCAGCCCGCCGGGTTTTGACAACTCTGGAAACACCATATATTTT. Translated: CASSPPGFDNSGNTIYF.

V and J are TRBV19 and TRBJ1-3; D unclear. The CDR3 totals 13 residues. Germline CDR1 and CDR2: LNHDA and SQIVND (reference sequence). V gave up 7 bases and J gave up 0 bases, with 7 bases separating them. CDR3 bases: TGTGCCAGTAAGGTTCTCTCTGGAAACACCATATATTTT. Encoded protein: CASKVLSGNTIYF.

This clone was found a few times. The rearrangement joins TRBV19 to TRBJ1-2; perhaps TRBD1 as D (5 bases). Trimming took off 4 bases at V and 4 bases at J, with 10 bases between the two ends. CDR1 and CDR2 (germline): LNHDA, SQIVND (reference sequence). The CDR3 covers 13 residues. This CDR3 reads CASSTDSPYGYTF. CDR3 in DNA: TGTGCCAGTAGTACCGACAGTCCCTATGGCTACACCTTC. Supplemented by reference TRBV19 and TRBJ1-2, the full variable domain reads DGGITQSPKYLFRKEGQNVTLSCEQNLNHDAMYWYRQDPGQGLRLIYYSQIVNDFQKGDIAEGYSVSREKKESFPLTVTSAQKNPTAFYLCASSTDSPYGYTFGSGTRLTVV.

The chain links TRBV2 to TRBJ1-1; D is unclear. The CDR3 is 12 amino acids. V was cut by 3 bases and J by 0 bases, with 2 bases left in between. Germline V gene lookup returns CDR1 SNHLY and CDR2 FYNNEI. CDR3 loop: CASSEVNTEAFF. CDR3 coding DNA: TGTGCCAGCAGTGAGGTGAACACTGAAGCTTTCTTT. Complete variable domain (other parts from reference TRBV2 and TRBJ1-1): EPEVTQTPSHQVTQMGQEVILRCVPISNHLYFYWYRQILGQKVEFLVSFYNNEISEKSEIFDDQFSVERPDGSNFTLKIRSTKLEDSAMYFCASSEVNTEAFFGQGTRLTVV.

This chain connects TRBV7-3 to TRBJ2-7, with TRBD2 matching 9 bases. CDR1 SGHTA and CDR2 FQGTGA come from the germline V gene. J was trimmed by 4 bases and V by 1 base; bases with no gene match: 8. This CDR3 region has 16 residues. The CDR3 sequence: CASSLKASGNLYEQYF. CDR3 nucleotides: TGTGCCAGCAGCTTAAAGGCTAGCGGGAACCTTTACGAGCAGTACTTC.

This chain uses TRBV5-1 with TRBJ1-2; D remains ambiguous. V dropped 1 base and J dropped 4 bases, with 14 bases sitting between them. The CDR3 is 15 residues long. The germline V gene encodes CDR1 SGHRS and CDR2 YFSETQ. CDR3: CASSLTYGPRYGYTF. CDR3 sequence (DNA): TGCGCCAGCAGCTTGACTTATGGACCGCGCTATGGCTACACCTTC.

The CDR3 reads CASSLGQGSVNEQFF. The CDR3 region has the DNA TGTGCCAGCAGCTTGGGGCAGGGTAGTGTCAATGAGCAGTTCTTC. This chain connects TRBV5-4 to TRBJ2-1, with D possibly TRBD1 on 5 matching bases. The ends were cut back, 0 bases at V and 6 bases at J, with 13 bases in the middle. This CDR3 is built from 15 residues. CDR1 is SGHNT and CDR2 is YYREEE in the germline V gene (reference sequence).

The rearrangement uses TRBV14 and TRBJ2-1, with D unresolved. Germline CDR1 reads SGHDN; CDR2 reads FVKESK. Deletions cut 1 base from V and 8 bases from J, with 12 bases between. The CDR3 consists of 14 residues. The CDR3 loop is CASSQARLEDEQFF. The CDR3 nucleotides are TGTGCCAGCAGCCAAGCGCGCCTAGAGGATGAGCAGTTCTTC.

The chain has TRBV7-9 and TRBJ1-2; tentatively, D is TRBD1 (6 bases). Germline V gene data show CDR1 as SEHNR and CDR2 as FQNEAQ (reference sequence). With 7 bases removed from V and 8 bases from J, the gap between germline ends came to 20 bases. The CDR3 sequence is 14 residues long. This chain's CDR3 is CASTKGGGPWGYTF. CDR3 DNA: TGTGCCAGCACCAAAGGCGGGGGGCCTTGGGGCTACACCTTC.

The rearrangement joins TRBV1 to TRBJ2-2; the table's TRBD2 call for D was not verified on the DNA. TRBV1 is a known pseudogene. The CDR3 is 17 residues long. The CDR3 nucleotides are TGCACCAGCAGCCAAGAAAGGCTAGCGGGAGACACCGGGAAGCTGTTTTTT. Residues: CTSSQERLAGDTGKLFF.

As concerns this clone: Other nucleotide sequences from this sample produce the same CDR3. Here the CDR3 DNA reads TGTGCCAGCTCACCGGACAGGGGACACGAGCAGTACTTC. Residues: CASSPDRGHEQYF. The chain couples TRBV18 to TRBJ2-7; TRBD1 matches at 9 bases. Germline trimming cut 3 bases from V and 5 bases from J; bases unmatched to any gene: 2. CDR3 length: 13 amino acids. The germline gives CDR1 KGHSH, CDR2 LQKENI.

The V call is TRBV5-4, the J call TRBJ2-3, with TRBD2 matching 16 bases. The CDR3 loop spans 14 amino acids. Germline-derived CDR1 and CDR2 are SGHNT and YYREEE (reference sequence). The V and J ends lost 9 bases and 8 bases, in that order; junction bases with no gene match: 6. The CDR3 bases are TGTGCCACCGGCGGGACTAGCGGGGGGGGTACGCAGTATTTT. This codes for CATGGTSGGGTQYF.

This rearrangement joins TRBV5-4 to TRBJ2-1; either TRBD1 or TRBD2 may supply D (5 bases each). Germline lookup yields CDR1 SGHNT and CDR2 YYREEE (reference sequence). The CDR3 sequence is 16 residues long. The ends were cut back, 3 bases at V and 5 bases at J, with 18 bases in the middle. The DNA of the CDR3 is TGTGCCAGCAGCTCCCACCGACTAAACAGGAACAATGAGCAGTTCTTC. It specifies CASSSHRLNRNNEQFF. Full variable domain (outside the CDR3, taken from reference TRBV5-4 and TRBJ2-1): ETGVTQSPTHLIKTRGQQVTLRCSSQSGHNTVSWYQQALGQGPQFIFQYYREEENGRGNFPPRFSGLQFPNYSSELNVNALELDDSALYLCASSSHRLNRNNEQFFGPGTRLTVL.

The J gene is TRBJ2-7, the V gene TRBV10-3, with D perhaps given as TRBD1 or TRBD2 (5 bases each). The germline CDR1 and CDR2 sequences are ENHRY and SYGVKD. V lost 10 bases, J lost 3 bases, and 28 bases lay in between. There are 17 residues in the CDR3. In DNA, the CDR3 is TGTGCCACCAGGGATCTACCGGGACCGCCTGGGTACTACGAGCAGTACTTC. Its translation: CATRDLPGPPGYYEQYF.

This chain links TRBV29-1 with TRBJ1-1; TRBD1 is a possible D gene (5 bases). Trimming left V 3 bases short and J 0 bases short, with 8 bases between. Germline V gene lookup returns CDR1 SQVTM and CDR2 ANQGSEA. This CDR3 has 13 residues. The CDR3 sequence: CSVEAGVNTEAFF. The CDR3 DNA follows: TGCAGCGTTGAGGCGGGGGTGAACACTGAAGCTTTCTTT.

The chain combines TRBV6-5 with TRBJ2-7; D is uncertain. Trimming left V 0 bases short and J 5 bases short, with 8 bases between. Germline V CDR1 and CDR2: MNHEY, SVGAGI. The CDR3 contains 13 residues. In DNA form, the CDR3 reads TGTGCCAGCAGTTACTCGGGGTCCCACGAGCAGTACTTC. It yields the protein CASSYSGSHEQYF.

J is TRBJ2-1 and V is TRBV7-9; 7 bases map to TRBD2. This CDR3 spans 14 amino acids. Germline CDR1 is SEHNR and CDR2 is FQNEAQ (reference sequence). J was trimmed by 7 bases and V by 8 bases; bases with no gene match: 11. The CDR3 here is CASRGVGWLNEQFF. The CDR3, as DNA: TGTGCCAGCCGGGGGGTTGGGTGGTTGAATGAGCAGTTCTTC. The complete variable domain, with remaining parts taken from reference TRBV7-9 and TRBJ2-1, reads DTGVSQNPRHKITKRGQNVTFRCDPISEHNRLYWYRQTLGQGPEFLTYFQNEAQLEKSRLLSDRFSAERPKGSFSTLEIQRTEQGDSAMYLCASRGVGWLNEQFFGPGTRLTVL.

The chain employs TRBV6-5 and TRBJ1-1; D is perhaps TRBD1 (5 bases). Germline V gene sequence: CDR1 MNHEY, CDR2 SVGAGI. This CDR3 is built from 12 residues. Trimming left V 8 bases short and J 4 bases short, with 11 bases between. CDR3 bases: TGTGCCAGCCACCGGAGGGGCACTGAAGCTTTCTTT. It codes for CASHRRGTEAFF.

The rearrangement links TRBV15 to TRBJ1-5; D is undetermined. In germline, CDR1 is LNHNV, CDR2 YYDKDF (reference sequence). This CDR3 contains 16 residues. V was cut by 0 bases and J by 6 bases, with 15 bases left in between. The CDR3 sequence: CATSRDKGAWAQPQHF. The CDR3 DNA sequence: TGTGCCACCAGCAGAGATAAGGGAGCTTGGGCTCAGCCCCAGCATTTT.